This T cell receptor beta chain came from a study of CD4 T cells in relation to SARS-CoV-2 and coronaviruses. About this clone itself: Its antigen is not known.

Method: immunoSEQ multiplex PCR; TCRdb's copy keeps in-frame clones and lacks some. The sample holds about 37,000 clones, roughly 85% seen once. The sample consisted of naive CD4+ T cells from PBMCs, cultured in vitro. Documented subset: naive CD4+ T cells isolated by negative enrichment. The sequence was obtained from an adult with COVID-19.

The CDR3 DNA reads TGTGCCAGCAGCTTCCAGGGCTCGGAGCCCCAGCATTTT. Translating gives CASSFQGSEPQHF. V usage is TRBV7-2 and J usage is TRBJ1-5; weak D call: TRBD1 (5 bases). This CDR3 has 13 residues. Trimming left V 3 bases short and J 8 bases short, with 11 bases between. CDR1 is SGHTA and CDR2 is FQGNSA in the germline V gene.